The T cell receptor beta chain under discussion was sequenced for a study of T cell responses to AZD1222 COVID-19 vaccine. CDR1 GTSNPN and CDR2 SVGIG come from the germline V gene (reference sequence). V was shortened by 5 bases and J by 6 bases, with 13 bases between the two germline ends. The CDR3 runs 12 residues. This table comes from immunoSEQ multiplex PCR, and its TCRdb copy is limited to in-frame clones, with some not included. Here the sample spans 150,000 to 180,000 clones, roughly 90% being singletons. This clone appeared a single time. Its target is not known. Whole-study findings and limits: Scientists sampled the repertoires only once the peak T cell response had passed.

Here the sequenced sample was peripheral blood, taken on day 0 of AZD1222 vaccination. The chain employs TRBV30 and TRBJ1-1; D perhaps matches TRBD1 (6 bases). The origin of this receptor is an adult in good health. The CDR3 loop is CAWARGGAEAFF. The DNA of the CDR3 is TGTGCCTGGGCAAGAGGGGGAGCTGAAGCTTTCTTT.